This passage covers 8 T cell receptor beta chains from one sample sequenced in a study of CD8 T cells in Susac syndrome (dated by TCRdb to between 2019 and 2020). The library was generated by the immunoSEQ multiplex PCR assay. RNA was extracted with the RNeasy kit and 0.5 to 1 ug was reverse transcribed using random hexamers. TCRdb trimmed public reads at Q25 via fastp, called clones via MiXCR and kept in-frame beta chains. Every CDR3 protein is listed once, alongside the most common genes and DNA of its rows. The sample profile shows about 150,000 distinct CDR3 sequences; about 95% of them were found once. The top ten constitute about 0.17% of the sample. What was sequenced was CD4+ T cells from PBMCs. The receptors were gathered from a human donor with Susac syndrome.

J is TRBJ2-3 and V is TRBV7-2; the match to TRBD2 covers 7 bases. Germline CDR1 SGHTA, CDR2 FQGNSA. The V segment lost 5 bases and the J segment 2 bases; nucleotides outside the gene matches: 13. The CDR3 spans 17 residues. The chain's CDR3 is CASSLMGLAATTDTQYF. Written as DNA, the CDR3 is TGTGCCAGCAGCCTTATGGGGCTAGCGGCAACCACAGATACGCAGTATTTT.

V is TRBV2 and J is TRBJ2-1; maybe TRBD1 (5 bases). This CDR3 spans 13 amino acids. Looked up from germline, CDR1 is SNHLY and CDR2 is FYNNEI. V was clipped by 2 bases and J by 8 bases, with 10 bases between them. As DNA, the CDR3 is TGTGCCAGCAGTGAATTGGGGCTCGATGAGCAGTTCTTC. As protein: CASSELGLDEQFF. Full variable domain (outside the CDR3, taken from reference TRBV2 and TRBJ2-1): EPEVTQTPSHQVTQMGQEVILRCVPISNHLYFYWYRQILGQKVEFLVSFYNNEISEKSEIFDDQFSVERPDGSNFTLKIRSTKLEDSAMYFCASSELGLDEQFFGPGTRLTVL.

V gene TRBV5-1 combines with J gene TRBJ2-1; D is unresolved. Trimming took off 0 bases at V and 1 base at J, with 8 bases between the two ends. Germline loops: CDR1 SGHRS, CDR2 YFSETQ. CDR3 size: 15 residues. CDR3 in DNA: TGCGCCAGCAGCTTGGGGGCTGGTTCCTACAATGAGCAGTTCTTC. This codes for CASSLGAGSYNEQFF.

The chain is built from TRBV11-2 and TRBJ1-2, with unresolved D. Germline-derived CDR1 and CDR2 are SGHAT and FQNNGV. This CDR3 comprises 15 residues. V was pared by 3 bases and J by 6 bases, with 17 bases between. Here the CDR3 DNA reads TGTGCCAGCAGCTTTCCAAGAGCCCTTAAGGATGGCTACACCTTC. Encoded protein: CASSFPRALKDGYTF.

This chain joins TRBV9 and TRBJ1-2, with D unclear. CDR1 is SGDLS and CDR2 is YYNGEE in the germline V gene. This CDR3 has 15 amino acids. Trimming left V 0 bases short and J 6 bases short, with 15 bases between. CDR3 loop: CASSVDDGPRDGYTF. In DNA form, the CDR3 reads TGTGCCAGCAGCGTAGACGACGGCCCTAGAGATGGCTACACCTTC.

This clonotype was recorded once. The chain has TRBV5-6 and TRBJ2-2; 9 bases are a match to TRBD2. Germline values: CDR1 SGHDT, CDR2 YYEEEE. This CDR3 is 16 amino acids long. The V and J ends lost 5 bases and 8 bases, in that order; junction bases with no gene match: 13. DNA for the CDR3: TGTGCCAGCAGTGCCTCGCTAGCGGGGCCCGGGGGGGAGCTGTTTTTT. Translation: CASSASLAGPGGELFF.

This clonotype was recorded once. This chain links TRBV14 with TRBJ1-6; D might be TRBD1 (5 bases). Germline CDR1 is SGHDN and CDR2 is FVKESK. The V and J ends lost 1 base and 11 bases respectively, with 18 bases between them. The CDR3 has 16 amino acids. For the CDR3, the DNA is TGTGCCAGCAGCCAAGGCGATCGTCAGGGACGGGCACCCCTCCACTTT. Translated: CASSQGDRQGRAPLHF.

This sequence joins TRBV9 and TRBJ1-5; 7 nucleotides agree with TRBD1. With 3 bases clipped from V and 0 bases from J, the junction kept 3 bases outside the gene matches. CDR1 and CDR2 from the germline V gene are SGDLS and YYNGEE. The CDR3 contains 15 residues. The DNA of the CDR3 is TGTGCCAGCAGCGGGGGACAGTATAGCAATCAGCCCCAGCATTTT. Its protein is CASSGGQYSNQPQHF.